A single sample gave rise to the 28 T cell receptor beta chains below, sequenced in a study of CD8 T cells in Susac syndrome. About 0.5 to 1 ug RNA was reverse transcribed with random hexamers. TCRdb reanalysed the immunoSEQ multiplex PCR reads using MiXCR and keeps one entry per CDR3 protein. The sample carries about 160,000 distinct CDR3 sequences, 90% to 96% recorded once. Sample: CD4+ T cells from PBMCs. These TCRs come from a human donor with Susac syndrome.

V usage is TRBV6-2 or TRBV6-3 and J usage is TRBJ2-1; D may be TRBD1 (6 bases). CDR1 MNHEY and CDR2 SVGEGT come from the germline V gene. The CDR3 totals 12 residues. Trimming shortened V by 8 bases and J by 5 bases, and 10 bases separated the two germline ends. As DNA, the CDR3 is TGTGCCAGCGGGGACATTAACAATGAGCAGTTCTTC. As protein: CASGDINNEQFF.

The genes are TRBV9 and TRBJ2-1, with D hard to call. The germline V gene encodes CDR1 SGDLS and CDR2 YYNGEE. Trimming pared 4 bases from V and 3 bases from J, leaving 8 bases between. The CDR3 loop spans 13 amino acids. The CDR3 loop reads CASSPPNYNEQFF. The CDR3 nucleotides read TGTGCCAGCAGCCCCCCAAACTACAATGAGCAGTTCTTC.

This rearrangement joins TRBV28 to TRBJ2-2, with D unresolved. Between the trimmed V and J ends, which lost 7 bases and 7 bases, there was a span of 7 bases. The CDR3 length is 11 residues. CDR1 is MDHEN, CDR2 SYDVKM, per germline. In nucleotides, the CDR3 is TGTGCCAGCACCTCTTTCGGGGAGCTGTTTTTT. Amino acid sequence: CASTSFGELFF.

The chain recombines TRBV7-2 with TRBJ2-5; D might be TRBD2 (6 bases). CDR3 size: 14 residues. Germline-derived CDR1 and CDR2 are SGHTA and FQGNSA. Trimming took off 5 bases at V and 1 base at J, with 11 bases between the two ends. The CDR3 DNA sequence: TGTGCCAGCAGCCCCCGGACTACCCAAGAGACCCAGTACTTC. This sequence encodes CASSPRTTQETQYF.

This chain joins TRBV30 and TRBJ2-5, with D unresolved. This CDR3 contains 14 residues. Looked up from germline, CDR1 is GTSNPN and CDR2 is SVGIG (reference sequence). Trimming shortened V by 0 bases and J by 5 bases, and 13 bases separated the two germline ends. Here the CDR3 DNA reads TGTGCCTGGAGTGTAGTAGGTGGCGATGAGACCCAGTACTTC. This sequence encodes CAWSVVGGDETQYF.

This chain connects TRBV5-1 to TRBJ1-2; D gene unclear. V lost 0 bases to trimming and J lost 4 bases, with 10 bases between them. Germline values: CDR1 SGHRS, CDR2 YFSETQ. This CDR3 has 14 residues. The CDR3 DNA follows: TGCGCCAGCAGCTTGGGTGTTGCAGGCTATGGCTACACCTTC. Translated: CASSLGVAGYGYTF.

This clonotype appeared a single time. The gene calls are TRBV28 and TRBJ2-7; D perhaps matches TRBD2 (5 bases). Germline V gene lookup returns CDR1 MDHEN and CDR2 SYDVKM. This CDR3 contains 14 residues. V lost 5 bases and J lost 2, with 13 bases in between. CDR3 amino acids: CASSQEGPTYEQYF. CDR3 DNA sequence: TGTGCCAGCAGTCAAGAGGGCCCTACCTACGAGCAGTACTTC.

This rearrangement joins TRBV3-1 to TRBJ1-1; tentatively, D is TRBD1 (5 bases). V lost 4 bases, J lost 2 bases, and 14 bases lay in between. This CDR3 contains 15 residues. Germline CDR1 is LGHDT and CDR2 is YNNKEL (reference sequence). CDR3 sequence (DNA): TGTGCCAGCAGCCCTACGGACACCTACAACACTGAAGCTTTCTTT. Its protein is CASSPTDTYNTEAFF.

The chain couples TRBV27 to TRBJ1-6, with D maybe TRBD1 (6 bases). Trimming removed 4 bases from V and 6 bases from J, with 19 bases in between. Germline lookup yields CDR1 MNHEY and CDR2 SMNVEV (reference sequence). The CDR3 totals 17 residues. The CDR3 sequence is CASSSFRDKGANSPLHF. The CDR3 nucleotides read TGTGCCAGCAGTTCCTTCCGGGACAAGGGTGCTAATTCACCCCTCCACTTT.

The V call is TRBV7-9, the J call TRBJ2-5, with TRBD1 matching 7 bases. The length of the CDR3 is 14 residues. With V trimmed by 4 bases and J by 5 bases, 7 bases remained unmatched. Germline CDR1 reads SEHNR; CDR2 reads FQNEAQ (reference sequence). CDR3 coding DNA: TGTGCCAGCAGCTATGGACAGGTCGGGGAGACCCAGTACTTC. This encodes CASSYGQVGETQYF.

DNA of the CDR3: TGTGCCAGCAGTTATTTCCGGACAGGGGCGGAGACCCAGTACTTC. Translated, it gives CASSYFRTGAETQYF. This chain links TRBV6-2 or TRBV6-3 with TRBJ2-5; 9 nucleotides agree with TRBD1. Looked up from germline, CDR1 is MNHEY and CDR2 is SVGEGT. The CDR3 is 15 residues long. Germline trimming cut 3 bases from V and 5 bases from J; bases unmatched to any gene: 7.

The V call is TRBV3-1, the J call TRBJ1-6; D is unresolved. V lost 1 base to trimming and J lost 5 bases, with 9 bases between them. Germline CDR1 is LGHDT and CDR2 is YNNKEL (reference sequence). This CDR3 spans 15 amino acids. This CDR3 reads CASSQAWTNNSPLHF. CDR3 DNA: TGTGCCAGCAGCCAAGCCTGGACCAATAATTCACCCCTCCACTTT.

The V gene is TRBV7-9, the J gene TRBJ2-2; D gene ambiguous. The germline gives CDR1 SEHNR, CDR2 FQNEAQ (reference sequence). This CDR3 comprises 16 residues. Deletions cut 5 bases from V and 0 bases from J, with 13 bases between. Written as DNA, the CDR3 is TGTGCCAGCAGCCCCCAAGAGGTCGCGAACACCGGGGAGCTGTTTTTT. This gives the protein CASSPQEVANTGELFF.

J is TRBJ1-2 and V is TRBV9; 8 positions agree with TRBD1. Trimming removed 3 bases from V and 0 bases from J; junction bases left unmatched: 4. The germline CDR1 and CDR2 sequences are SGDLS and YYNGEE. The CDR3 runs to 15 residues. The CDR3 DNA is TGTGCCAGCAGCGCCCTGGGACAGGCTAACTATGGCTACACCTTC. Its protein product is CASSALGQANYGYTF.

This chain links TRBV5-4 with TRBJ2-7, with a weak D call TRBD2 (7 bases). The germline V gene encodes CDR1 SGHNT and CDR2 YYREEE (reference sequence). This CDR3 contains 16 residues. V shed 4 bases and J shed 4 bases, with 21 bases lying between them. CDR3 DNA: TGTGCCAGCAGCGTCGATCTTGGGGGGGCCGGTTACGAGCAGTACTTC. Translating it yields CASSVDLGGAGYEQYF.

The gene calls are TRBV6-5 and TRBJ2-2, with D perhaps matching TRBD1 (6 bases). Trimming removed 3 bases from V and 0 bases from J, with 8 bases in between. The CDR3 consists of 15 residues. The germline CDR1 and CDR2 sequences are MNHEY and SVGAGI. The CDR3 sequence is CASSYGTTNTGELFF. The CDR3 bases are TGTGCCAGCAGTTATGGGACAACGAACACCGGGGAGCTGTTTTTT.

The chain couples TRBV24-1 to TRBJ2-5; TRBD1 aligns across 10 bases. V shed 5 bases, J shed 10 bases, and the junction held 6 bases outside the gene matches. The CDR3 runs 13 residues. Germline V CDR1 and CDR2: KGHDR, SFDVKD. The CDR3 spells CATSADRGRCQYF. Written as DNA, the CDR3 is TGTGCCACCAGTGCCGACAGGGGGCGCTGCCAGTACTTC.

The chain uses TRBV28 and TRBJ1-5; D is uncertain. Germline V gene sequence: CDR1 MDHEN, CDR2 SYDVKM. This CDR3 has 12 residues. Trimming took off 7 bases at V and 4 bases at J, with 8 bases between the two ends. CDR3 in DNA: TGTGCCAGCATGGTAGGGAATCAGCCCCAGCATTTT. It yields the protein CASMVGNQPQHF.

The CDR3 loop reads CASSLPASGGRAAQYF. The CDR3 coding sequence is TGTGCCAGCAGCTTACCAGCCAGTGGGGGACGTGCGGCGCAGTACTTC. This chain connects TRBV11-2 to TRBJ2-7; D tentatively fits TRBD1 or TRBD2 (5 bases each). Germline assignment: CDR1 SGHAT and CDR2 FQNNGV. V was cut by 2 bases and J by 9 bases, with 23 bases left in between. The CDR3 is 16 residues long.

The chain joins TRBV20-1 to TRBJ1-5; 7 bases line up with TRBD1. CDR1 and CDR2 from the germline V gene are DFQATT and SNEGSKA (reference sequence). Trimming cost V 5 bases and J 5 bases; bases outside gene matches: 9. The CDR3 is made up of 14 amino acids. The CDR3 DNA reads as TGCAGTGCTCCCGACAGGGCACGAGATCAGCCCCAGCATTTT. Protein sequence: CSAPDRARDQPQHF.

This chain uses TRBV6-5 with TRBJ2-6; D is perhaps TRBD2 (6 bases). Germline V gives CDR1 MNHEY, CDR2 SVGAGI. The length of the CDR3 is 17 residues. Trimming stripped 4 bases from V and 0 bases from J, with 13 bases between. CDR3 in amino acids: CASSSYISGSGANVLTF. CDR3 DNA: TGTGCCAGCAGTTCCTACATTAGCGGCTCTGGGGCCAACGTCCTGACTTTC.

The chain recombines TRBV7-9 with TRBJ2-5; D may match TRBD1 or TRBD2 (5 bases each). The length of the CDR3 is 15 residues. Germline V CDR1 and CDR2: SEHNR, FQNEAQ (reference sequence). V lost 2 bases and J lost 4, with 14 bases in between. The CDR3 DNA sequence: TGTGCCAGCAGCTTAAAGGGACCGCTGCGAGAGACCCAGTACTTC. Encoded protein: CASSLKGPLRETQYF.

The chain links TRBV29-1 to TRBJ1-4, with D uncertain. Per the germline V gene, CDR1 is SQVTM and CDR2 is ANQGSEA. The germline V and J ends were trimmed by 1 base and 3 bases, with 6 bases remaining between them. The CDR3 runs 13 residues. The CDR3, as DNA: TGCAGCGTTGAAGGGTGGCCTAATGAAAAACTGTTTTTT. Translated, it gives CSVEGWPNEKLFF. The whole variable domain, remainder taken from reference TRBV29-1 and TRBJ1-4, is SAVISQKPSRDICQRGTSLTIQCQVDSQVTMMFWYRQQPGQSLTLIATANQGSEATYESGFVIDKFPISRPNLTFSTLTVSNMSPEDSSIYLCSVEGWPNEKLFFGSGTQLSVL.

The chain combines TRBV20-1 with TRBJ2-1; 8 bases line up with TRBD2. The J segment lost 4 bases and the V segment lost 4 bases, leaving 6 bases of the junction unmatched. Germline CDR1 and CDR2: DFQATT and SNEGSKA (reference sequence). The CDR3 is 14 residues long. CDR3 DNA sequence: TGCAGTGCTAAGTTCGGACTAGCTTACAATGAGCAGTTCTTC. It encodes CSAKFGLAYNEQFF.

The chain carries TRBV2 and TRBJ2-5; no reliable D call. CDR3 length: 15 amino acids. Germline V CDR1 and CDR2: SNHLY, FYNNEI. V lost 1 base to trimming and J lost 5 bases, with 14 bases between them. As DNA, the CDR3 is TGTGCCAGCAGTGAAGGCTCCGGGTTAGTGGAGACCCAGTACTTC. Its protein is CASSEGSGLVETQYF.

This chain links TRBV29-1 with TRBJ2-3; TRBD1 matches at 8 bases. Trimming took 7 bases from V and 1 from J; bases not matched to a gene: 4. Germline CDR1 reads SQVTM; CDR2 reads ANQGSEA. The CDR3 totals 13 residues. The DNA for the CDR3 is TGCAGCGCCGGACAGGGTGGCACAGATACGCAGTATTTT. Residues: CSAGQGGTDTQYF.

The chain carries TRBV3-1 and TRBJ2-1, with D unresolved. From germline, CDR1 is LGHDT and CDR2 YNNKEL (reference sequence). The CDR3 is 17 residues long. The V gene lost 0 bases and the J gene lost 0 bases, with 12 bases spanning the gap. CDR3 amino acids: CASSQEGIRSSYNEQFF. The CDR3, as DNA: TGTGCCAGCAGCCAAGAGGGTATCCGTAGCTCCTACAATGAGCAGTTCTTC.

J is TRBJ2-3 and V is TRBV7-2; D is perhaps TRBD1 (5 bases). This CDR3 is built from 15 residues. Germline V gene data show CDR1 as SGHTA and CDR2 as FQGNSA. V was shortened by 0 bases and J by 1 base, with 8 bases between the two germline ends. The CDR3 region is CASSLAQGGTDTQYF. Here the CDR3 DNA reads TGTGCCAGCAGCTTAGCCCAGGGCGGCACAGATACGCAGTATTTT. Full variable domain (remainder filled in from reference TRBV7-2 and TRBJ2-3): GAGVSQSPSNKVTEKGKDVELRCDPISGHTALYWYRQSLGQGLEFLIYFQGNSAPDKSGLPSDRFSAERTGGSVSTLTIQRTQQEDSAVYLCASSLAQGGTDTQYFGPGTRLTVL.